This T cell receptor beta chain is drawn from a study of blood T cell repertoires in COVID-19. In the study overall: T cells, B-cell-depleted T cells, or PBMCs provided the cDNA or gDNA that served as material.

Original handling: Reference gene primer amplification in the assay estimated nucleated cell counts. The protocol was immunoSEQ multiplex PCR, while the TCRdb copy is restricted to in-frame clones and leaves out a portion. V and J calls and clone size are given by that table; D and trimming were obtained from the DNA. The sample lists 200,000 or so clones; 75% to 85% were seen once. This CDR3 region has 12 residues. The V gene end was trimmed by 7 bases and the J gene end by 12 bases; junction bases not matched to a gene: 9. Germline V lookup: CDR1 LGHDT, CDR2 YNNKEL (reference sequence). This sequence joins TRBV3-1 (or the pseudogene TRBV3-2) and TRBJ2-1; 7 bases match TRBD1. The TCR sequence derives from a human donor in a cohort sampled during active COVID-19. The sample taken for sequencing was peripheral blood. The CDR3 protein is CASNSQGYVQFF. The CDR3 DNA follows: TGTGCCAGCAATTCACAGGGGTACGTGCAGTTCTTC.